The rows below give T cell receptor beta chains drawn from one sample of a study of T cell clones after liver transplantation. This table comes from immunoSEQ multiplex PCR, and its TCRdb copy is limited to in-frame clones, with some not included. Seen here are 45,000 or so clones, around 83% observed once, and the top ten hold around 2.5%. The specimen comprised CD4+ T cells from blood, sampled 24 months after liver transplant. The receptors originated from a human patient who received a liver transplant. Some T cells may arise from the graft donor. Each CDR3 is given with its conserved first and last residue. The D gene is left open where the match is weak. The size of a clone is reported for some rows only, either as once, few or many, or as a class for expanded clones.

DNA: TGTGCCAGCAGCTTGGTTGGGGATACGCAGTATTTT; CDR3: CASSLVGDTQYF; size: -; V: TRBV7-3; J: TRBJ2-3; D: -
DNA: TGTGCCAGCAGTTCGCCCAGACAGGGGGCGAGCTATGGCTACACCTTC; CDR3: CASSSPRQGASYGYTF; size: -; V: TRBV28; J: TRBJ1-2; D: TRBD1
DNA: TGTGCCAGCATTGGACAGATGAACACTGAAGCTTTCTTT; CDR3: CASIGQMNTEAFF; size: -; V: TRBV28; J: TRBJ1-1; D: -
DNA: TGTGCCAGCTCACCACCGGTCCGGGGCCAGTCCTACGAGCAGTACTTC; CDR3: CASSPPVRGQSYEQYF; size: once; V: TRBV18; J: TRBJ2-7; D: -
DNA: TGTGCCACCAGCGGAGACAGGGCGGATTCACCCCTCCACTTT; CDR3: CATSGDRADSPLHF; size: -; V: TRBV15; J: TRBJ1-6; D: TRBD1
DNA: TGTGCCAGCAGTGGGGGGTACCCTGGCTACACCTTC; CDR3: CASSGGYPGYTF; size: -; V: TRBV2; J: TRBJ1-2; D: -
DNA: TGCGCCAGCAGCTCAAGGGCGGGGACCGGGGAGCTGTTTTTT; CDR3: CASSSRAGTGELFF; size: -; V: TRBV5-1; J: TRBJ2-2; D: -
DNA: TGTGCCAGCCGTGGGGGGGCGGACTCCTACGAGCAGTACTTC; CDR3: CASRGGADSYEQYF; size: -; V: TRBV28; J: TRBJ2-7; D: -
DNA: TGTGCCAGCAGTCAACAGGGGAACACTGAAGCTTTCTTT; CDR3: CASSQQGNTEAFF; size: once; V: TRBV2; J: TRBJ1-1; D: -
DNA: TGTGCCAGCAGCCAAAGGACAGCTCACACAGATACGCAGTATTTT; CDR3: CASSQRTAHTDTQYF; size: -; V: TRBV7-2; J: TRBJ2-3; D: -
DNA: TGTGCCAGCAGCTCGCGGGGGCGGGCGGCCTCCTACAATGAGCAGTTCTTC; CDR3: CASSSRGRAASYNEQFF; size: -; V: TRBV7-2; J: TRBJ2-1; D: -
DNA: TGTGCCAGCAGTCCAGGACACGGCGACAGGCGCTACACCTTC; CDR3: CASSPGHGDRRYTF; size: -; V: TRBV7-2; J: TRBJ1-2; D: -
DNA: TGTGCCAGCCAAGGACAGGTCGCCTACGGGGAGCTGTTTTTT; CDR3: CASQGQVAYGELFF; size: few; V: TRBV5-6; J: TRBJ2-2; D: TRBD1
DNA: TGTGCCAGCAGACCGACAGCACGTAATGAAAAACTGTTTTTT; CDR3: CASRPTARNEKLFF; size: -; V: TRBV25-1; J: TRBJ1-4; D: -
DNA: TGTGCCAGCAGCTTAAGAGGGCACAATGAGCAGTTCTTC; CDR3: CASSLRGHNEQFF; size: -; V: TRBV7-8; J: TRBJ2-1; D: -
DNA: TGCGCCAGCAGCTTGGGGGGGGGATTCGTTGGCTACACCTTC; CDR3: CASSLGGGFVGYTF; size: -; V: TRBV5-1; J: TRBJ1-2; D: -
DNA: TGTGCCAGCAGCTTATACCACCGCAGCAATCAGCCCCAGCATTTT; CDR3: CASSLYHRSNQPQHF; size: -; V: TRBV7-2; J: TRBJ1-5; D: -
DNA: TGTGCCAGCAGCCACCCCACGGTTCGACTGCAGTTCTTC; CDR3: CASSHPTVRLQFF; size: -; V: TRBV6-5; J: TRBJ2-1; D: -
DNA: TGTGCCAGCAGTCCCGTCGGGTTGAGGGGAGCGAACACTGAAGCTTTCTTT; CDR3: CASSPVGLRGANTEAFF; size: -; V: TRBV7-2; J: TRBJ1-1; D: -
DNA: TGTGCCAGCTCACTCACGGACAGCTATGGCTACACCTTC; CDR3: CASSLTDSYGYTF; size: -; V: TRBV18; J: TRBJ1-2; D: -
DNA: TGTGCCAGCAGTGGGGGGGACAGGGGATACAATGAGCAGTTCTTC; CDR3: CASSGGDRGYNEQFF; size: -; V: TRBV25-1; J: TRBJ2-1; D: TRBD1
DNA: TGTGCCAGCAGCTTATTCGGCCTAGCGGGAGGATCGTACTGGTTCTTC; CDR3: CASSLFGLAGGSYWFF; size: -; V: TRBV11-2; J: TRBJ2-1; D: TRBD2
DNA: TGTGCCAGCAAGCCGGGACTCCGGAATGAGCAGTTCTTC; CDR3: CASKPGLRNEQFF; size: -; V: TRBV6-5; J: TRBJ2-1; D: -
DNA: TGTGCCAGCAGCCTCACCGGGACTAGCGGTTACGAGCAGTACTTC; CDR3: CASSLTGTSGYEQYF; size: -; V: TRBV7-2; J: TRBJ2-7; D: TRBD2
DNA: TGTGCCAGCAGCCCGCCGGTCGTGGGGAATGGCTACACCTTC; CDR3: CASSPPVVGNGYTF; size: -; V: TRBV5-8; J: TRBJ1-2; D: -
DNA: TGTGCCAGCAGCTTATACAGGACCGGGGAGCTGTTTTTT; CDR3: CASSLYRTGELFF; size: -; V: TRBV7-3; J: TRBJ2-2; D: -
DNA: TGCAGCGTTGAAGCCCGGCAGGGGATGAACACTGAAGCTTTCTTT; CDR3: CSVEARQGMNTEAFF; size: few; V: TRBV29-1; J: TRBJ1-1; D: -
DNA: TGTGCCAGCAGCTTGGTGGGGACAGAGGACAGGAACTATGGCTACACCTTC; CDR3: CASSLVGTEDRNYGYTF; size: -; V: TRBV5-6; J: TRBJ1-2; D: TRBD1
DNA: TGTGCCAAGGGGCTAGCGGGCACCGGGGAGCTGTTTTTT; CDR3: CAKGLAGTGELFF; size: few; V: TRBV5-4; J: TRBJ2-2; D: TRBD2
DNA: TGTGCCAGTAGTCCTACTAACTATGGCTACACCTTC; CDR3: CASSPTNYGYTF; size: -; V: TRBV19; J: TRBJ1-2; D: -
DNA: TGTGCCAGCAGTTTGACACATAACTATGGCTACACCTTC; CDR3: CASSLTHNYGYTF; size: -; V: TRBV28; J: TRBJ1-2; D: -
DNA: TGTGCCACCGGGGGCGGGGGGATCTACGAGCAGTACTTC; CDR3: CATGGGGIYEQYF; size: -; V: TRBV27; J: TRBJ2-7; D: TRBD2
DNA: TGTGCCAGCAGTGAGGAGTCCTTCTATGGCTACACCTTC; CDR3: CASSEESFYGYTF; size: -; V: TRBV6-1; J: TRBJ1-2; D: -
DNA: TGTGCCAGCAGCTTAGGGGGTGCGGACACTGAAGCTTTCTTT; CDR3: CASSLGGADTEAFF; size: -; V: TRBV7-9; J: TRBJ1-1; D: -
DNA: TGTGCTAGTGGTTTGGTTTCACAACTAGCGGAGTCCTACGAGCAGTACTTC; CDR3: CASGLVSQLAESYEQYF; size: -; V: TRBV12-5; J: TRBJ2-7; D: TRBD2
DNA: TGTGCCAGCAGCTTACACGAATCCGGAACAGGGAGTTACAATGAGCAGTTCTTC; CDR3: CASSLHESGTGSYNEQFF; size: -; V: TRBV7-3; J: TRBJ2-1; D: -
DNA: TGTGCCAGCAGTGACCGGACAGGGTTGAACTATGGCTACACCTTC; CDR3: CASSDRTGLNYGYTF; size: -; V: TRBV6-1; J: TRBJ1-2; D: TRBD1
DNA: TGTGCCAGCAGTGTGGGGTCCTGGGGTTTAAACACCATATATTTT; CDR3: CASSVGSWGLNTIYF; size: -; V: TRBV7-2; J: TRBJ1-3; D: -
DNA: TGTGCCAGCAGCTCCCAAGGAGGGGGCTATGGCTACACCTTC; CDR3: CASSSQGGGYGYTF; size: -; V: TRBV7-2; J: TRBJ1-2; D: -
DNA: TGCGCCAGCAGCCAAGGCGGGACGGAGGCGTTTGGGCCCCAGCATTTT; CDR3: CASSQGGTEAFGPQHF; size: few; V: TRBV4-1; J: TRBJ1-5; D: -
DNA: TGTGCCAGCCGGAACAGGGGGCGCGAGAATGAGCAGTTCTTC; CDR3: CASRNRGRENEQFF; size: -; V: TRBV6-5; J: TRBJ2-1; D: TRBD1
DNA: TGTGCCAGCATCGACCCGGGACAGTTGAACTCCTACGAGCAGTACTTC; CDR3: CASIDPGQLNSYEQYF; size: -; V: TRBV11-2; J: TRBJ2-7; D: TRBD1
DNA: TGCGCCAGCAGCCTATTAGCGGGAGATACTGATACGCAGTATTTT; CDR3: CASSLLAGDTDTQYF; size: once; V: TRBV5-1; J: TRBJ2-3; D: TRBD2
DNA: TGTGCCAGTAGTATGGCTAGCGGGACTCGGGGAGATACGCAGTATTTT; CDR3: CASSMASGTRGDTQYF; size: -; V: TRBV19; J: TRBJ2-3; D: TRBD2
DNA: TGTGCCAGTTCTCCTAGCGGAGCCTACGAGCAGTACTTC; CDR3: CASSPSGAYEQYF; size: once; V: TRBV19; J: TRBJ2-7; D: TRBD2
DNA: TGCGCCAGCAGCCAAGGAACGAAGGGTGAGCAGTTCTTC; CDR3: CASSQGTKGEQFF; size: -; V: TRBV4-3; J: TRBJ2-1; D: -
DNA: TGTGCCAGCAGCCCAACCGGGTCGGGGGTGGTGGGTACTGAAGCTTTCTTT; CDR3: CASSPTGSGVVGTEAFF; size: -; V: TRBV7-9; J: TRBJ1-1; D: -
DNA: TGTGCCAGCAGTGACCCCGGACAGGGGGCTTCCTACGAGCAGTACTTC; CDR3: CASSDPGQGASYEQYF; size: -; V: TRBV11-2; J: TRBJ2-7; D: TRBD1